This is a list of T cell receptor beta chains from one sample in a study of T cells in Graves' hyperthyroidism and ophthalmopathy. TCRdb recomputed calls from the multiplex PCR reads with MiXCR, one row per CDR3 protein. The table has about 540,000 distinct CDR3 sequences, 40% to 55% seen once. The sample was peripheral blood or thyroid tissue (not recorded which). The receptors originated from a woman aged 18-29 years with Graves' hyperthyroidism. Each CDR3 is given with its conserved first and last residue. A D gene is named only where the DNA matches it firmly. Rows give clone size only sometimes, using once, few, many, or a class for an expanded clone.

V gene	J gene	D gene	clone size	CDR3 DNA	CDR3 protein
TRBV2	TRBJ2-7	TRBD1	.	TGTGCCAGCAGTTGGGGACAGAATGAGCAGTACTTC	CASSWGQNEQYF
TRBV4-3	TRBJ1-5	.	many	TGCGCCAGCAGCCAAGAAGGAGTACGTCGACAGCCCCAGCATTTT	CASSQEGVRRQPQHF
TRBV5-6	TRBJ1-5	TRBD1	.	TGTGCCAGCAGTTACTCGACAGGGGACGGGCAGCCCCAGCATTTT	CASSYSTGDGQPQHF
TRBV12-3/TRBV12-4	TRBJ1-4	TRBD1	many	TGTGCCAGCAGTCCCCCGACAGGGGTAAAGGAAAAACTGTTTTTT	CASSPPTGVKEKLFF
TRBV20-1	TRBJ2-5	TRBD2	many	TGCAGTGCTCGAGCCTTTGATGGGAGGGACCAAGAGACCCAGTACTTC	CSARAFDGRDQETQYF
TRBV9	TRBJ2-2	TRBD2	.	TGTGCCAGCTCACCAAACTCTCTTCTAGCGGGAACCGGGGAGCTGTTTTTT	CASSPNSLLAGTGELFF
TRBV7-9	TRBJ2-7	.	many	TGTGCCAGCAGCTTACCCCTCGGTGCGTCCGAGCAGTACTTC	CASSLPLGASEQYF
TRBV24-1	TRBJ2-7	TRBD2	.	TGTGCCACCAGTGATTTTCCTAGCGGGACCGAGCAGTACTTC	CATSDFPSGTEQYF
TRBV5-1	TRBJ2-7	.	once	TGCGCCAGCAGCTTGGTTTCCGGGGTTGCCTACGAGCAGTACTTC	CASSLVSGVAYEQYF
TRBV20-1	TRBJ1-1	.	many	TGCAGTGCTCAACAGGACTCTGAAGCTTTCTTT	CSAQQDSEAFF
TRBV6-1	TRBJ2-2	.	many	TGTGCCAGCAGTGAAGCTAGCGGGAACACCGGGGAGCTGTTTTTT	CASSEASGNTGELFF
TRBV7-2	TRBJ1-1	.	.	TGTGCCAGCAGCTTAGCGATGGGTAACACTGAAGCTTTCTTT	CASSLAMGNTEAFF
TRBV19	TRBJ2-6	.	few	TGTGCCAGTAGTATTTCCCCGGGACTCATTTCCTCTGGGGCCAACGTCCTGACTTTC	CASSISPGLISSGANVLTF
TRBV11-2	TRBJ2-2	.	.	TGTGCCAGCAGCTTATATCACGGATCTACCACCGGGGAGCTGTTTTTT	CASSLYHGSTTGELFF
TRBV7-3	TRBJ2-7	.	many	TGTGCCAGCAGCTTATTTCCGGGGGTGGGGTACGAGCAGTACTTC	CASSLFPGVGYEQYF
TRBV7-9	TRBJ2-1	.	.	TGTGCCAGCAGCTTATCCTCTAGGTACAATGAGCAGTTCTTC	CASSLSSRYNEQFF
TRBV19	TRBJ1-5	TRBD1	.	TGTGCCAGTAGAACCGGGACAGTTTATCAGCCCCAGCATTTT	CASRTGTVYQPQHF
TRBV7-9	TRBJ1-2	.	.	TGTGCCAGCAGCTTTGGCCAGACAGGAGAATATGGCTACACCTTC	CASSFGQTGEYGYTF
TRBV6-4	TRBJ2-5	.	many	TGTGCCAGCCATAAACGGTGCCATTCCAGGCCGGAGACCCAGTACTTC	CASHKRCHSRPETQYF
TRBV20-1	TRBJ2-3	TRBD1	.	TGCAGTGCTAGAGGGATGGGGACAGGGACCACAGATACGCAGTATTTT	CSARGMGTGTTDTQYF
TRBV6-5	TRBJ2-3	.	.	TGTGCCAGCACTTCGACAGGGGGCGGGGGGGAGCAGTATTTT	CASTSTGGGGEQYF
TRBV2	TRBJ2-5	.	.	TGCGCCAGCAGCCAAGATTGGACCGACGCGGGGGAGACCCAGTACTTC	CASSQDWTDAGETQYF
TRBV20-1	TRBJ1-2	.	.	TGCAGTGCCTGGGTCGGGAAAGGCTACACCTTC	CSAWVGKGYTF